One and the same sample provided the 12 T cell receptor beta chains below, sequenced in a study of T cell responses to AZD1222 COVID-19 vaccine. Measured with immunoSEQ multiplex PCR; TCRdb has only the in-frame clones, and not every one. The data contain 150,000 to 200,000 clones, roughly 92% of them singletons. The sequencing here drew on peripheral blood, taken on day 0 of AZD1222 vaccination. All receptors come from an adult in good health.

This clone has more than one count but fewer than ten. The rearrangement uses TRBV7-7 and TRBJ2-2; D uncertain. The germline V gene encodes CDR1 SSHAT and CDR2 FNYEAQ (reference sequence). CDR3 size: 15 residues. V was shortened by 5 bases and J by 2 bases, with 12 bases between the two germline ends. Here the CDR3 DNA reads TGTGCCAGCAGCCCCAAGGTCCGCAACACCGGGGAGCTGTTTTTT. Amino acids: CASSPKVRNTGELFF.

The CDR3 DNA sequence: TGTGCCAGCAGTGAAGCGGGTGTAGGGGGTTATGGCTACACCTTC. Translated: CASSEAGVGGYGYTF. The chain joins TRBV6-1 to TRBJ1-2; weak D call: TRBD1 (6 bases). The CDR3 is 15 amino acids. Germline CDR1 MNHNS, CDR2 SASEGT. V was cut by 0 bases and J by 5 bases, with 13 bases left in between.

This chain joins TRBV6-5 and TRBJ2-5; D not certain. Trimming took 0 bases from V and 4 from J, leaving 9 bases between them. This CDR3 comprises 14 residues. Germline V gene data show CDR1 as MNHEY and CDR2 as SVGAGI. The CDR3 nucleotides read TGTGCCAGCAGTTACTCTAGAGCAACAGAGACCCAGTACTTC. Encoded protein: CASSYSRATETQYF.

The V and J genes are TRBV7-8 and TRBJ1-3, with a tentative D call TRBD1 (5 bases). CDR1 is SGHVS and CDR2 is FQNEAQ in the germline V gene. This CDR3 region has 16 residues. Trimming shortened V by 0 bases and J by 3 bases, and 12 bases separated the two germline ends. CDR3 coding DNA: TGTGCCAGCAGCTTAGCGTCAGTAGACAGTGGAAACACCATATATTTT. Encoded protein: CASSLASVDSGNTIYF.

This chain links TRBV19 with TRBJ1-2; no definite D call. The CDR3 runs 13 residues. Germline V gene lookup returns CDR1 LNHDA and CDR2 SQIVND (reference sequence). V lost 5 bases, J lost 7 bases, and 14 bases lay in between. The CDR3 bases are TGTGCCAGTAGTCTAACAGAAGAAGGTGGCTACACCTTC. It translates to CASSLTEEGGYTF.

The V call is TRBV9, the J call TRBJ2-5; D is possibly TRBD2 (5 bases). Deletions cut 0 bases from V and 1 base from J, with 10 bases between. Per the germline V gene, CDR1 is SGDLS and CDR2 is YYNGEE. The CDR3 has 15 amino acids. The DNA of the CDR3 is TGTGCCAGCAGCGTAGTAGGACTGGCCCAAGAGACCCAGTACTTC. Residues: CASSVVGLAQETQYF.

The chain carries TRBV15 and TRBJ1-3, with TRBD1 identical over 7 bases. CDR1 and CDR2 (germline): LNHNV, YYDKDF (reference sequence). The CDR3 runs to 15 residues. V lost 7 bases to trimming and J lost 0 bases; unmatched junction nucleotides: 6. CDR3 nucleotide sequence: TGTGCCACCAAGGAACAGGGGAGCTCTGGAAACACCATATATTTT. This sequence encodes CATKEQGSSGNTIYF.

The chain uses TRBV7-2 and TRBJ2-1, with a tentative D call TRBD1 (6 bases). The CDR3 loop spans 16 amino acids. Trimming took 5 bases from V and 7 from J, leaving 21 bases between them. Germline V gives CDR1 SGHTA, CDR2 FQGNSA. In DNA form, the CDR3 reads TGTGCCAGCAGCCCCACGGCCCGGTCCCAGGGGAATGAGCAGTTCTTC. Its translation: CASSPTARSQGNEQFF.

The chain's CDR3 is CASSPICEQFF. The CDR3 DNA is TGTGCCAGCAGCCCCATCTGTGAGCAGTTCTTC. The V gene is TRBV21-1, the J gene TRBJ2-1. TRBV21-1 is flagged as a pseudogene. The CDR3 totals 11 residues.

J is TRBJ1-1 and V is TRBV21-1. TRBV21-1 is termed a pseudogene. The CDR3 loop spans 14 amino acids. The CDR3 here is CARIPPQGGTEAFF. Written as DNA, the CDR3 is TGTGCCAGGATTCCTCCACAGGGAGGAACTGAAGCTTTCTTT.

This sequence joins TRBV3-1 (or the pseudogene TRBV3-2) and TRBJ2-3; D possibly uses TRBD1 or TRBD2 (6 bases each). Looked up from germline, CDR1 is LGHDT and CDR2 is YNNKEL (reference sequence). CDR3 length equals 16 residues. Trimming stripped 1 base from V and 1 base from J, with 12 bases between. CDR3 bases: TGTGCCAGCAGCCAAGCCGGGGGCGCTGGCACAGATACGCAGTATTTT. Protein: CASSQAGGAGTDTQYF.

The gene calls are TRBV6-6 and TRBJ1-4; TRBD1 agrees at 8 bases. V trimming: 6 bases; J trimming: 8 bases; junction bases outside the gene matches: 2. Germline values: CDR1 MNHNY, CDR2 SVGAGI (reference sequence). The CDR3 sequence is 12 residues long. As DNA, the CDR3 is TGTGCCAGCAGCAGGGGGCGGGAAAAACTGTTTTTT. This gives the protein CASSRGREKLFF.